The 20 T cell receptor beta chains below were found in one sample sequenced in a study of cytomegalovirus exposure and HLA in healthy donors. The PCR ran on 60 Vbeta and 13 Jbeta primers. Here immunoSEQ multiplex PCR was the method, and the copy in TCRdb shows in-frame clones only, minus some. The profile shows about 160,000 clones, about 80% of them singletons. The material sequenced was PBMCs. The receptor set was obtained from a man aged 25 to 40 in good health and CMV-seronegative.

The chain has TRBV14 and TRBJ2-7, with 12 bases lining up with TRBD1. The CDR3 runs to 15 residues. The germline V gene has CDR1 SGHDN and CDR2 FVKESK. Trimming removed 5 bases from V and 2 bases from J; junction bases left unmatched: 4. This CDR3 reads CASSARDRGPYEQYF. The CDR3 region has the DNA TGTGCCAGCAGCGCCCGGGACAGGGGGCCCTACGAGCAGTACTTC.

The chain employs TRBV9 and TRBJ2-7; 10 nucleotides match TRBD2. This CDR3 region has 17 residues. Trimming took 4 bases from V and 0 from J; bases not matched to a gene: 10. Germline V CDR1 and CDR2: SGDLS, YYNGEE. The CDR3 sequence is CASSPHPASGSSYEQYF. As DNA, the CDR3 is TGTGCCAGCAGCCCACACCCGGCTAGCGGGAGCTCCTACGAGCAGTACTTC.

The chain has TRBV4-1 and TRBJ1-1; 8 nucleotides match TRBD1. The CDR3 is made up of 16 amino acids. CDR1 MGHRA and CDR2 YSYEKL come from the germline V gene. V was clipped by 0 bases and J by 4 bases; unmatched bases: 7. The DNA for the CDR3 is TGCGCCAGCAGCCAAGAGGACAGGGCTTTTAGCACTGAAGCTTTCTTT. Translation gives CASSQEDRAFSTEAFF.

The chain links TRBV11-2 to TRBJ1-3, with D unclear. Germline values: CDR1 SGHAT, CDR2 FQNNGV. V shed 1 base and J shed 0 bases, with 16 bases lying between them. The CDR3 spans 18 residues. The CDR3 region has the DNA TGTGCCAGCAGCTTAGTCTTTCCTTGGCCGAACTCTGGAAACACCATATATTTT. Translation: CASSLVFPWPNSGNTIYF.

A few counts support this clone. CDR3 protein: CASSLTGSSYEQYF. CDR3 bases: TGTGCCAGCAGCTTAACAGGGAGCTCCTACGAGCAGTACTTC. The chain combines TRBV7-2 with TRBJ2-7; perhaps TRBD1 as D (6 bases). The CDR3 loop spans 14 amino acids. CDR1 SGHTA and CDR2 FQGNSA come from the germline V gene. V dropped 2 bases and J dropped 0 bases, with 8 bases sitting between them.

This clone was observed once. The V call is TRBV5-1, the J call TRBJ1-1; 8 nucleotides align to TRBD1. Germline V gives CDR1 SGHRS, CDR2 YFSETQ. Trimming at V came to 1 base and at J to 2 bases, leaving 1 base not matched to a gene. This CDR3 region has 14 residues. CDR3: CASSLTGGNTEAFF. CDR3 bases: TGCGCCAGCAGCTTGACAGGGGGAAACACTGAAGCTTTCTTT.

This clone was picked up a small number of times. V gene TRBV5-4 combines with J gene TRBJ2-7; possibly TRBD2 for D (5 bases). Germline CDR1 and CDR2: SGHNT and YYREEE (reference sequence). The V end was cut by 3 bases, the J end by 2 bases, with 15 bases between. This CDR3 region has 15 residues. The CDR3 here is CASSSRTSVTYEQYF. In DNA, the CDR3 is TGTGCCAGCAGCTCCAGGACTTCGGTTACCTACGAGCAGTACTTC. Full variable domain (missing parts from reference TRBV5-4 and TRBJ2-7): ETGVTQSPTHLIKTRGQQVTLRCSSQSGHNTVSWYQQALGQGPQFIFQYYREEENGRGNFPPRFSGLQFPNYSSELNVNALELDDSALYLCASSSRTSVTYEQYFGPGTRLTVT.

J is TRBJ1-2 and V is TRBV4-1; TRBD1 matches 8 bases. The germline V gene has CDR1 MGHRA and CDR2 YSYEKL. The CDR3 is 19 residues long. V shed 4 bases, J shed 4 bases, and the junction held 20 bases outside the gene matches. The CDR3 DNA reads as TGCGCCAGCAGCCTAAGTCTACGGGCAGGGGGCTTAGGCCGCTATGGCTACACCTTC. This sequence encodes CASSLSLRAGGLGRYGYTF.

This sequence joins TRBV4-3 and TRBJ2-1; 9 bases map to TRBD1. J was trimmed by 6 bases and V by 0 bases; bases with no gene match: 12. The germline V gene encodes CDR1 LGHNA and CDR2 YSLEER. The CDR3 loop spans 18 amino acids. The chain's CDR3 is CASSQDYGQGWLGNEQFF. The CDR3 DNA is TGCGCCAGCAGCCAAGATTACGGACAGGGGTGGTTGGGCAATGAGCAGTTCTTC.

The genes are TRBV28 and TRBJ2-1; 7 bases fit TRBD1. The CDR3 is made up of 18 amino acids. From germline, CDR1 is MDHEN and CDR2 SYDVKM. The trim removed 3 bases at V and 3 bases at J, leaving 14 bases unmatched. CDR3 bases: TGTGCCAGCAGTTTTAACGTTAGAGGGACAGCTGTCTACAATGAGCAGTTCTTC. It encodes CASSFNVRGTAVYNEQFF.

V gene TRBV7-9 combines with J gene TRBJ1-6; 12 bases line up with TRBD1. CDR3 length: 16 amino acids. Germline V gene data show CDR1 as SEHNR and CDR2 as FQNEAQ (reference sequence). The junction had 8 bases not matched to a gene; V was cut back by 5 bases and J by 9 bases. CDR3 amino acids: CASSSAGTGGVSPLHF. The CDR3 region has the DNA TGTGCCAGCAGCAGCGCAGGGACAGGGGGCGTTTCACCCCTCCACTTT.

The chain couples TRBV19 to TRBJ1-5, with 9 nucleotides matching TRBD1. Losses at the gene ends were 6 bases for V and 7 bases for J; bases not matched to a gene: 13. Germline-derived CDR1 and CDR2 are LNHDA and SQIVND (reference sequence). The CDR3 loop spans 16 amino acids. The CDR3 here is CASREGGGQGGQPQHF. CDR3 DNA: TGTGCCAGTAGGGAAGGGGGGGGACAGGGAGGACAGCCCCAGCATTTT.

V usage is TRBV4-1 and J usage is TRBJ2-3; 7 bases are shared with TRBD2. Germline CDR1 and CDR2: MGHRA and YSYEKL. J lost 6 bases, V lost 0 bases, and 15 bases had no gene match. The CDR3 is made up of 18 amino acids. Written as DNA, the CDR3 is TGCGCCAGCAGCCAAGAACCCACTGGGAGGGGACTTTCGGATACGCAGTATTTT. This encodes CASSQEPTGRGLSDTQYF.

This rearrangement joins TRBV5-1 to TRBJ1-3, with unresolved D. V lost 0 bases, J lost 2 bases, and 12 bases lay in between. The CDR3 has 16 amino acids. Germline V gene data show CDR1 as SGHRS and CDR2 as YFSETQ. The CDR3: CASSLDRVSTGNTIYF. The CDR3 nucleotides read TGCGCCAGCAGCTTGGACCGCGTTTCGACTGGAAACACCATATATTTT.

This clone has only a few counts. V is TRBV5-1 and J is TRBJ2-7; no clear D. There are 14 residues in the CDR3. The V end lost 0 bases, the J end lost 0 bases, and 7 bases lay between the germline ends. The germline CDR1 and CDR2 sequences are SGHRS and YFSETQ. CDR3 DNA: TGCGCCAGCAGCTTGGGGCAGGTCTCCTACGAGCAGTACTTC. Residues: CASSLGQVSYEQYF.

The chain recombines TRBV28 with TRBJ2-2; 10 bases fit TRBD2. Germline V CDR1 and CDR2: MDHEN, SYDVKM. This CDR3 spans 17 amino acids. J lost 3 bases, V lost 5 bases, and 9 bases had no gene match. CDR3 sequence (DNA): TGTGCCAGCAGTCCCCCCTGGACTAGCGGATACACCGGGGAGCTGTTTTTT. Protein product: CASSPPWTSGYTGELFF.

V gene TRBV7-2 combines with J gene TRBJ2-5; TRBD2 agrees at 12 bases. Per the germline V gene, CDR1 is SGHTA and CDR2 is FQGNSA. The CDR3 has 15 residues. V shed 7 bases and J 5 bases; nucleotides not matched to a gene: 8. The CDR3 loop is CASNLAGGPAETQYF. The CDR3 DNA follows: TGTGCCAGCAACCTAGCGGGGGGGCCTGCTGAGACCCAGTACTTC.

The V and J genes are TRBV5-1 and TRBJ1-2; unclear D gene. V was clipped by 0 bases and J by 10 bases, with 28 bases between them. Per the germline V gene, CDR1 is SGHRS and CDR2 is YFSETQ. The CDR3 sequence is 18 residues long. As DNA, the CDR3 is TGCGCCAGCAGCTTGGCCCGTATGTCCTCGGCCGATCCGGGGATCTACACCTTC. Its protein product is CASSLARMSSADPGIYTF.

This chain joins TRBV6-6 and TRBJ2-7; 8 nucleotides line up with TRBD2. With V trimmed by 5 bases and J by 3 bases, 9 bases remained unmatched. Germline CDR1 and CDR2: MNHNY and SVGAGI (reference sequence). This CDR3 contains 15 residues. Written as DNA, the CDR3 is TGTGCCAGCAGTCCGAGCGGGAGCGCCTACTACGAGCAGTACTTC. Its translation: CASSPSGSAYYEQYF.

The chain joins TRBV6-5 to TRBJ1-2; 7 nucleotides agree with TRBD1. Germline CDR1 and CDR2: MNHEY and SVGAGI. The V gene end was trimmed by 5 bases and the J gene end by 4 bases; junction bases not matched to a gene: 7. The CDR3 sequence is 14 residues long. The CDR3 region has the DNA TGTGCCAGCAGTAAAACACAGGGGTCCTATGGCTACACCTTC. It specifies CASSKTQGSYGYTF.